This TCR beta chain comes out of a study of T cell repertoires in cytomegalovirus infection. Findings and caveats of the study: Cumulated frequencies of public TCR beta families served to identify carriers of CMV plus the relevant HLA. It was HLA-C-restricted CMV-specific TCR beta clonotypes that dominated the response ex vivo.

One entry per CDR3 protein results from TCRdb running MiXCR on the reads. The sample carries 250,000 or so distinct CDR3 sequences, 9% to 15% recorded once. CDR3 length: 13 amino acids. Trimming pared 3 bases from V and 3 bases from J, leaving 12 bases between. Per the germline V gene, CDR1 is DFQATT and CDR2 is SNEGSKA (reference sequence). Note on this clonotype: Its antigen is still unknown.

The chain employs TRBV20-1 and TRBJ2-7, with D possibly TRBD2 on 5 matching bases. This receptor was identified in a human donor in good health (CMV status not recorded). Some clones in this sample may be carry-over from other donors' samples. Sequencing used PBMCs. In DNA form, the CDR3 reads TGCAGTGCTAGCCGGGGTATCCGCTACGAGCAGTACTTC. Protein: CSASRGIRYEQYF.